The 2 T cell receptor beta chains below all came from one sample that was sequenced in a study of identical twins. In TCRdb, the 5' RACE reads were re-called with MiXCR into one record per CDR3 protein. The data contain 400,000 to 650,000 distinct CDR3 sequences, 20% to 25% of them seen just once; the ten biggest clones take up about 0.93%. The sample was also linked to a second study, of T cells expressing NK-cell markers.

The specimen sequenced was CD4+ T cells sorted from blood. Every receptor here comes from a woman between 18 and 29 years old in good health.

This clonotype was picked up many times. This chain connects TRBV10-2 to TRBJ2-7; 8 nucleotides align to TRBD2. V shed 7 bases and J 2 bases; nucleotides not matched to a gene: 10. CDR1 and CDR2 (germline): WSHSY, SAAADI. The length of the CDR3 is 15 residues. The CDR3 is CASKATSGGTYEQYF. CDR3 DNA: TGCGCCAGCAAGGCTACTAGCGGAGGAACCTACGAGCAGTACTTC.

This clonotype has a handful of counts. The chain's CDR3 is CASSLNPGQGDSPLHF. CDR3 DNA sequence: TGCGCCAGCAGCTTGAATCCGGGACAGGGGGATTCACCCCTCCACTTT. The chain joins TRBV5-1 to TRBJ1-6; 11 bases are a match to TRBD1. The CDR3 has 16 residues. V dropped 1 base and J dropped 8; count of bases not matched to a gene: 5. CDR1 is SGHRS, CDR2 YFSETQ, per germline.